This is a list of T cell receptor beta chains from one sample in a study of shared clonotypes between healthy human individuals. TCRdb keeps only in-frame clones here, not all; method: immunoSEQ multiplex PCR. Seen here are about half a million clones, roughly four fifths observed once, and the top ten hold 12%. Sequencing input: PBMCs. The receptors here all came from a woman aged 40 to 50 in good health. Some clones in this sample may be carry-over from other donors' samples. Each CDR3 is given with its conserved first and last residue. The D gene is left open where the match is weak. Where a row states a size, it is once, few, many or the class of an expanded clone; other rows omit it.

>once|-|TRBJ1-1|TRBV6-5
CASSFQSNTEAFF
TGTGCCAGCAGTTTTCAATCGAACACTGAAGCTTTCTTT
>many|-|TRBJ2-2|TRBV5-1
CASSARPNTGELFF
TGCGCCAGCAGCGCCCGACCGAACACCGGGGAGCTGTTTTTT
>-|TRBD2|TRBJ2-3|TRBV5-1
CASSPGLAVSDTQYF
TGCGCCAGCAGCCCGGGACTAGCGGTCTCAGATACGCAGTATTTT
>-|TRBD1|TRBJ1-3|TRBV11-2
CASSFTGDSGNTIYF
TGTGCCAGCAGTTTCACAGGGGACTCTGGAAACACCATATATTTT
>-|TRBD2|TRBJ2-7|TRBV30
CAWSRAGVYEQYF
TGTGCCTGGAGTCGAGCGGGAGTCTACGAGCAGTACTTC
>-|-|TRBJ2-7|TRBV11-1
CASSLRYPTYEQYF
TGTGCCAGCAGCTTGCGCTACCCCACCTACGAGCAGTACTTC
>-|-|TRBJ1-5|TRBV30
CAWSVRGNQPQHF
TGTGCCTGGAGTGTACGGGGTAACCAGCCCCAGCATTTT
>few|-|TRBJ1-1|TRBV18
CASSPGVMNTEAFF
TGTGCCAGCTCCCCGGGAGTGATGAACACTGAAGCTTTCTTT
>few|-|TRBJ1-2|TRBV29-1
CSVEWAGYTF
TGCAGCGTTGAATGGGCTGGCTACACCTTC
>-|-|TRBJ2-1|TRBV19
CASKALAGSNEQFF
TGTGCCAGTAAGGCCCTAGCTGGTTCCAATGAGCAGTTCTTC
>few|-|TRBJ2-5|TRBV18
CASSPEPLDGQETQYF
TGTGCCAGCTCACCCGAGCCCCTAGACGGCCAAGAGACCCAGTACTTC
>-|-|TRBJ2-1|TRBV4-2
CASSQDAARAYNEQFF
TGTGCCAGCAGCCAAGATGCGGCTAGAGCATACAATGAGCAGTTCTTC
>-|TRBD2|TRBJ2-5|TRBV11-2
CASSPNPLAGLETQYF
TGTGCCAGCAGCCCCAACCCCCTAGCGGGATTAGAGACCCAGTACTTC
>-|TRBD1|TRBJ2-7|TRBV29-1
CSVRQGAGEQYF
TGCAGCGTCCGACAGGGGGCCGGCGAGCAGTACTTC